This paragraph covers one T cell receptor (beta chain) sequence. Assay: immunoSEQ multiplex PCR; the TCRdb copy retains only in-frame clones and omits some. The table includes more than 100,000 clones, 89% detected once. This entry is derived from a study of control samples from healthy donors and cancer patients. The germline CDR1 and CDR2 sequences are MNHEY and SMNVEV (reference sequence). This CDR3 has 16 amino acids. The V gene lost 6 bases and the J gene lost 6 bases, with 23 bases spanning the gap. The rearrangement joins TRBV27 to TRBJ1-2, with D possibly TRBD1 on 5 matching bases. This clonotype originated in a man in his fifties or sixties with head and neck cancer. The sequencing sample was made of PBMCs. CDR3 residues: CASSPALAGVRDGYTF. CDR3 DNA sequence: TGTGCCAGCAGCCCAGCACTCGCAGGAGTCAGGGATGGCTACACCTTC.